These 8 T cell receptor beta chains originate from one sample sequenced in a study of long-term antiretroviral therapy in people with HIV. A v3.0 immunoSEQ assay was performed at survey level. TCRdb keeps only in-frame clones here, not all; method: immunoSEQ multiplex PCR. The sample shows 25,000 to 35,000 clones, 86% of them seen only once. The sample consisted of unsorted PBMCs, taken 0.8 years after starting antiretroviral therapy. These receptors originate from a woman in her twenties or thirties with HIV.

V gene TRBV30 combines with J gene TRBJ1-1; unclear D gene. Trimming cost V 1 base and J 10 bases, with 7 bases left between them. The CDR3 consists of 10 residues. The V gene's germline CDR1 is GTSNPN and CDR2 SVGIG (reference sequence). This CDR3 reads CAWSAQRAFF. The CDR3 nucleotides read TGTGCCTGGAGTGCCCAGAGAGCTTTCTTT. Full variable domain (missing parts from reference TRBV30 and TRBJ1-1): SQTIHQWPATLVQPVGSPLSLECTVEGTSNPNLYWYRQAAGRGLQLLFYSVGIGQISSEVPQNLSASRPQDRQFILSSKKLLLSDSGFYLCAWSAQRAFFGQGTRLTVV.

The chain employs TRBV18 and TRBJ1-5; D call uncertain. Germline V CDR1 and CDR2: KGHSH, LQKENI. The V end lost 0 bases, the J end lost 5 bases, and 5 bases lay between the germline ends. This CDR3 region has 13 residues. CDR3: CASSPPHDQPQHF. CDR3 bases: TGTGCCAGCTCACCACCGCATGATCAGCCCCAGCATTTT. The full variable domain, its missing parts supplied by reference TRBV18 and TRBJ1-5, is NAGVMQNPRHLVRRRGQEARLRCSPMKGHSHVYWYRQLPEEGLKFMVYLQKENIIDESGMPKERFSAEFPKEGPSILRIQQVVRGDSAAYFCASSPPHDQPQHFGDGTRLSIL.

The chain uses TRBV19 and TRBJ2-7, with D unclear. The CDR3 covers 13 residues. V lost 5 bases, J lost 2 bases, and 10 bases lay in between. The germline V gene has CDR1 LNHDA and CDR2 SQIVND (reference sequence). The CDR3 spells CASSGRTAYEQYF. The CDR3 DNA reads TGTGCCAGTAGTGGCAGGACGGCCTACGAGCAGTACTTC.

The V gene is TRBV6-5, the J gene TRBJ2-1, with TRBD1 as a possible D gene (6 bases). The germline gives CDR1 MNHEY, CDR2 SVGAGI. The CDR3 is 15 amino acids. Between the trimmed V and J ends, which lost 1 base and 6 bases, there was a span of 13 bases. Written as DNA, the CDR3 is TGTGCCAGCAGTTACTTCACCGGACAGTCCAATGAGCAGTTCTTC. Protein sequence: CASSYFTGQSNEQFF.

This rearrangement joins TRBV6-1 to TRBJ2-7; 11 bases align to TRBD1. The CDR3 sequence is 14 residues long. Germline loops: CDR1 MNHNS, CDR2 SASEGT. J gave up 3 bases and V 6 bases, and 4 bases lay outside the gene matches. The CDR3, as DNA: TGTGCCAGCAGCCGGACAGGGGGCTTCTACGAGCAGTACGTC. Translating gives CASSRTGGFYEQYV.

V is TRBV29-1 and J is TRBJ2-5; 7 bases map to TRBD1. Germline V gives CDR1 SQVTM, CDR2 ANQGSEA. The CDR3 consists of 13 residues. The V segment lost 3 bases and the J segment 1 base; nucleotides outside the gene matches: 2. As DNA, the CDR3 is TGCAGCGTTGAGGGGACAGTCCAAGAGACCCAGTACTTC. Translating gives CSVEGTVQETQYF.

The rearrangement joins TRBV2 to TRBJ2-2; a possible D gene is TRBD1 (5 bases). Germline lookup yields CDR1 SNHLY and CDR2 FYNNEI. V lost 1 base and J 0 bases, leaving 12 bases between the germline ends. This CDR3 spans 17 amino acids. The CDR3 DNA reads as TGTGCCAGCAGTGAAGAACAGGTCTTTTCGAACACCGGGGAGCTGTTTTTT. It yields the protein CASSEEQVFSNTGELFF.

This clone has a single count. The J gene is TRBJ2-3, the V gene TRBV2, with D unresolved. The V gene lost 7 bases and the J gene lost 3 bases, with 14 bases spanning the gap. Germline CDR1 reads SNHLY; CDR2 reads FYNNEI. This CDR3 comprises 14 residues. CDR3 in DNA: TGTGCCAGCAAAAGTAGCCCGCTTACAGATACGCAGTATTTT. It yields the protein CASKSSPLTDTQYF.